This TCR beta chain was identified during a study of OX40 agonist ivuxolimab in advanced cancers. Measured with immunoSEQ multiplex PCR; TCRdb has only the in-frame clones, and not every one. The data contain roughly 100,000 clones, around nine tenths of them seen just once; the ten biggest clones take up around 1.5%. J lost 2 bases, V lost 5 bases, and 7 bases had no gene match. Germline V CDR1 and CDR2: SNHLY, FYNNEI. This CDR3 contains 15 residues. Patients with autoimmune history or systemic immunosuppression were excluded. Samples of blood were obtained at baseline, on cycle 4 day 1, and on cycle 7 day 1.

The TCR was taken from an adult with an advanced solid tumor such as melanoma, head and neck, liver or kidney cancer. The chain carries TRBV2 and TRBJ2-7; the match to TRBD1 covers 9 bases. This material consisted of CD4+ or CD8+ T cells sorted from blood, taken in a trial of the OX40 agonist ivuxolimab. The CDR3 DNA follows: TGTGCCAGCAGTTCCGGGACAGGGCATCCCTACGAGCAGTACTTC. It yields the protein CASSSGTGHPYEQYF.